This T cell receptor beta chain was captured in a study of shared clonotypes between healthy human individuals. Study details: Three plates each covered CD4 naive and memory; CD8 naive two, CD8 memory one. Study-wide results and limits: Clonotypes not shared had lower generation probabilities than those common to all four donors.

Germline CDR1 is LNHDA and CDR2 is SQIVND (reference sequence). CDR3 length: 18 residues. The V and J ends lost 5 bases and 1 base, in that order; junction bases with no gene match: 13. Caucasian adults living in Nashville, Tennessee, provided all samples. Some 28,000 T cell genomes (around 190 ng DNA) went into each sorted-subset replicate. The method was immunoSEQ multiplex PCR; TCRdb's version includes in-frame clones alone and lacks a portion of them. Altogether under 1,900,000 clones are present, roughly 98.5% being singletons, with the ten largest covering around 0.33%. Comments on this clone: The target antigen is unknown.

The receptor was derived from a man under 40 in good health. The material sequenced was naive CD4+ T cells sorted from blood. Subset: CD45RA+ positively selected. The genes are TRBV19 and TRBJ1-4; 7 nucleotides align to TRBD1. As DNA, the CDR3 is TGTGCCAGTAGTCGGAGGGGGCCAGGAGCCTTAACTAATGAAAAACTGTTTTTT. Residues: CASSRRGPGALTNEKLFF.